This TCR beta chain was profiled in a study of T cells in Graves' hyperthyroidism and ophthalmopathy. Amplification of TCR beta CDR3 regions was performed using RNA transcripts as template. HTBI primers were used for first-round RT-PCR of the TCR CDR3. Each CDR3 protein gets one entry after TCRdb re-called the multiplex PCR reads with MiXCR. The table lists approximately 250,000 distinct CDR3 sequences, approximately 23% of them singletons. CDR1 is MNHEY and CDR2 is SVGEGT in the germline V gene. This CDR3 comprises 13 residues. V lost 8 bases, J lost 0 bases, and 10 bases lay in between. Source material: blood. This clonotype was sampled from a woman aged 40 to 50 with Graves' ophthalmopathy. This sequence joins TRBV6-2 or TRBV6-3 and TRBJ1-1; D unclear. The CDR3 DNA sequence: TGTGCCAGCGGGATGTACATGAACACTGAAGCTTTCTTT. It specifies CASGMYMNTEAFF.